The source of this T cell receptor (beta chain) is a study of T cells expressing NK-cell markers. Study-wide background: It was from sorted CD3+CD56+NKG2C+, CD3+CD56+NKG2C- and CD3+CD56-NKG2C+ T cells that TCR beta repertoires came.

This CDR3 contains 16 residues. Germline assignment: CDR1 SQVTM and CDR2 ANQGSEA. About this clonotype itself: What it recognizes is unknown.

After re-calling the 5' RACE reads, TCRdb lists one entry per CDR3 protein, DNA absent. This sample's clone table lists roughly 120,000 distinct CDR3 sequences. Study outcomes and limitations: Nothing established the HCMV specificity of expanded NKG2C+ T cell clones.

The chain uses TRBV29-1 and TRBJ2-1; the TCRdb call, TRBD2, lacks DNA for checking. Sequenced input: blood T cells: a sorted CD56 or NKG2C T cell subset, CD4+ or CD8+ T cells, or bulk PBMC T cells (not recorded which). The TCR sequence derives from a woman between 18 and 70 years old in good health. The CDR3 protein is CSTRALGTSGGIEQFF.